This T cell receptor beta chain was observed in a study of cytomegalovirus exposure and HLA in healthy donors. With 60 Vbeta and 13 Jbeta primers, the PCR was carried out. The repertoire was sequenced with immunoSEQ multiplex PCR; TCRdb's copy has only in-frame clones and lacks some. The sample includes 100,000 to 150,000 clones, 80% of them seen just once. V dropped 0 bases and J dropped 7; count of bases not matched to a gene: 6. CDR1 and CDR2 from the germline V gene are MGHRA and YSYEKL. The length of the CDR3 is 16 residues. This TCR derives from a man aged 25-40 years in good health and CMV-seropositive. Sample: PBMCs. The chain has TRBV4-1 and TRBJ2-1; 10 bases are shared with TRBD2. Here the CDR3 DNA reads TGCGCCAGCAGCCAAGATATAGCGGGGGGTCAGAATGAGCAGTTCTTC. This sequence encodes CASSQDIAGGQNEQFF.